This record concerns one T cell receptor (beta chain) sequence. What it binds is unknown. MiXCR, applied by TCRdb to the 5' RACE reads, yields one record per CDR3 protein. The table shows under 500,000 distinct CDR3 sequences, with 14% occurring only once. The data are from a study of identical twins. General observations from the study: Compared with unrelated sharing, twin-shared out-of-frame alpha sequences had more low-probability sequences.

The CDR3 sequence is 15 residues long. Trimming removed 8 bases at V and 1 base at J, with 17 bases between. The sample was also linked to a second study, of yellow fever vaccine responses in identical twins.

This receptor was taken from a woman aged 18-29 years in good health. The sequenced sample was CD4+ T cells sorted from blood. This chain uses TRBV23-1 with TRBJ1-1; perhaps TRBD1 as D (6 bases). TRBV23-1 is marked as an open reading frame, function uncertain. CDR3 sequence: CASGSPGHSNTEAFF. CDR3 in DNA: TGCGCCAGCGGGAGTCCGGGACATTCGAACACTGAAGCTTTCTTT.